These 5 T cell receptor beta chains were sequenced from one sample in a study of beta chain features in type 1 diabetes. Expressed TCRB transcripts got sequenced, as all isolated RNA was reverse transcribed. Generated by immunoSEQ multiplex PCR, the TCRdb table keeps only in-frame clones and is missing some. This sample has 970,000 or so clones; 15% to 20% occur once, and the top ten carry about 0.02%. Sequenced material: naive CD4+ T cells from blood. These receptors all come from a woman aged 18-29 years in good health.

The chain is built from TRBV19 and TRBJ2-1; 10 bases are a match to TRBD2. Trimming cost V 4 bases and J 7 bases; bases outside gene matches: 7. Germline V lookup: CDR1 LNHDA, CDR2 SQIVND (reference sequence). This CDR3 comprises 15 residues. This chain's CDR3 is CASSSLAGVVNEQFF. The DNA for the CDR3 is TGTGCCAGTAGTAGCCTAGCGGGAGTTGTGAATGAGCAGTTCTTC.

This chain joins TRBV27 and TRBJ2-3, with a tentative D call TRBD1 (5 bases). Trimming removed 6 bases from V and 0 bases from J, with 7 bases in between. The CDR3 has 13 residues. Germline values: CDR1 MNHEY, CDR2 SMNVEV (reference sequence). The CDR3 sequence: CASRQASTDTQYF. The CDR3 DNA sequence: TGTGCCAGCAGACAGGCGAGCACAGATACGCAGTATTTT.

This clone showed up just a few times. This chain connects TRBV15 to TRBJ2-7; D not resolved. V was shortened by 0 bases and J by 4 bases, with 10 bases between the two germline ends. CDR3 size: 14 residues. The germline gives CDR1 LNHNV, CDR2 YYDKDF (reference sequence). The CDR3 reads CATSREGMGYEQYF. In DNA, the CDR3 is TGTGCCACCAGCAGAGAAGGGATGGGATACGAGCAGTACTTC.

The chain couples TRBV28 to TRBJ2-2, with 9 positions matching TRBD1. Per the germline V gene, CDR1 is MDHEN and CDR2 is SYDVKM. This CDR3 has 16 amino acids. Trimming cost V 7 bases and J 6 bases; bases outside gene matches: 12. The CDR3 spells CASTTGGGAPAGELFF. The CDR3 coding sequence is TGTGCCAGCACGACAGGGGGGGGAGCCCCCGCCGGGGAGCTGTTTTTT.

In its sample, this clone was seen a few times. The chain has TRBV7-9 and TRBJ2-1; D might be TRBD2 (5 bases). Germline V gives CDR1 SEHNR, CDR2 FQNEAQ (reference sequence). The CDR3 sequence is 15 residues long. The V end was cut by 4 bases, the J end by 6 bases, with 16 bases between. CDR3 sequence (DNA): TGTGCCAGCAGCTACCATACTGGAGGAGGCAATGAGCAGTTCTTC. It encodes CASSYHTGGGNEQFF.